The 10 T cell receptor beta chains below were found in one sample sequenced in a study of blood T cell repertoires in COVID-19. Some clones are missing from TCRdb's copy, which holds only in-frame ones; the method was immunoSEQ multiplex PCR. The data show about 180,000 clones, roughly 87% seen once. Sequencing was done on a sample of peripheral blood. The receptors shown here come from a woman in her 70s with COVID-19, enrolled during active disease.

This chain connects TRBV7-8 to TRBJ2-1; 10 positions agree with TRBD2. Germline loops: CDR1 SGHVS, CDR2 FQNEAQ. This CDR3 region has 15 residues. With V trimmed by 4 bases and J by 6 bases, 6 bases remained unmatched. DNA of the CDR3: TGTGCCAGCAGCTCGCGGACTAGCGGTAGCAATGAGCAGTTCTTC. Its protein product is CASSSRTSGSNEQFF.

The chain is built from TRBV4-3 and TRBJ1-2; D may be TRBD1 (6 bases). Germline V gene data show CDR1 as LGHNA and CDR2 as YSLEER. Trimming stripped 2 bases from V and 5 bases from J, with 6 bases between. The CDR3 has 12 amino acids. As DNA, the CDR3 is TGCGCCAGCAGCCAACAGGGGTATGGCTACACCTTC. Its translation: CASSQQGYGYTF.

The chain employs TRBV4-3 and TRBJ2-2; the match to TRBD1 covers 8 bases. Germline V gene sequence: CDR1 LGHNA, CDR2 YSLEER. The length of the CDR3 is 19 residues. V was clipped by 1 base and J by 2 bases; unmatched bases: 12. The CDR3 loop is CASSQAFGQGAVNTGELFF. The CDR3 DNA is TGCGCCAGCAGCCAAGCCTTCGGACAGGGTGCCGTCAACACCGGGGAGCTGTTTTTT.

CDR3 nucleotide sequence: TGCACCAGCAGCCACCGGCGGTATTACAATGAGCAGTTCTTC. Protein: CTSSHRRYYNEQFF. The chain links TRBV1 to TRBJ2-1; TRBD2, the D gene given by the table, was not confirmed from the DNA. TRBV1 is tagged as a pseudogene. This CDR3 contains 14 residues.

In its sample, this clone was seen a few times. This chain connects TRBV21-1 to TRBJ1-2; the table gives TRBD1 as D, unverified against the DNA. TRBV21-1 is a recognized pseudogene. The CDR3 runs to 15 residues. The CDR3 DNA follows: TGTGCCAGCAGCAAAGACTGTCAGGGGAACTATGGCTACACCTTC. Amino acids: CASSKDCQGNYGYTF.

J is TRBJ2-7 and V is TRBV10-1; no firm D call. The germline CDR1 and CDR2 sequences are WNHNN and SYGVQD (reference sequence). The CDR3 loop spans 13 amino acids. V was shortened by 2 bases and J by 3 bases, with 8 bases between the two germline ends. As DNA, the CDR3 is TGCGCCAGCAGTGAGCGAGCCGGCTACGAGCAGTACTTC. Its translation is CASSERAGYEQYF.

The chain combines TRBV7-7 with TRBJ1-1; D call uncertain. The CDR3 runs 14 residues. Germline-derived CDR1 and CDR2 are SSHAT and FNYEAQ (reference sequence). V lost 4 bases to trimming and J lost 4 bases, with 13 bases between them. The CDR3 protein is CASSSSPGSTEAFF. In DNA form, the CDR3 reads TGTGCCAGCAGCTCTTCCCCGGGTAGCACTGAAGCTTTCTTT. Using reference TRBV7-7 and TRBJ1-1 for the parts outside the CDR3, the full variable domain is GAGVSQSPRYKVTKRGQDVTLRCDPISSHATLYWYQQALGQGPEFLTYFNYEAQPDKSGLPSDRFSAERPEGSISTLTIQRTEQRDSAMYRCASSSSPGSTEAFFGQGTRLTVV.

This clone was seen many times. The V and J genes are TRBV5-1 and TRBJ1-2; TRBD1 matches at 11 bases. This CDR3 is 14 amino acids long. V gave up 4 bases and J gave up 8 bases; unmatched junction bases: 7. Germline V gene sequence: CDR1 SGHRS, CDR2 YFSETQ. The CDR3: CASSTGQGAGGYTF. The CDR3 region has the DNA TGCGCCAGCAGCACCGGACAGGGGGCCGGAGGCTACACCTTC.

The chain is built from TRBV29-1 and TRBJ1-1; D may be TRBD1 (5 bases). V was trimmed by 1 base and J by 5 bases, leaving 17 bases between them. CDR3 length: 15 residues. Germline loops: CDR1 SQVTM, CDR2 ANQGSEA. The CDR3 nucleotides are TGCAGCGTTGAAGTACTCTGGGGGAGGAGGACTGAAGCTTTCTTT. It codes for CSVEVLWGRRTEAFF. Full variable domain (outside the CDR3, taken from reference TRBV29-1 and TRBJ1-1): SAVISQKPSRDICQRGTSLTIQCQVDSQVTMMFWYRQQPGQSLTLIATANQGSEATYESGFVIDKFPISRPNLTFSTLTVSNMSPEDSSIYLCSVEVLWGRRTEAFFGQGTRLTVV.

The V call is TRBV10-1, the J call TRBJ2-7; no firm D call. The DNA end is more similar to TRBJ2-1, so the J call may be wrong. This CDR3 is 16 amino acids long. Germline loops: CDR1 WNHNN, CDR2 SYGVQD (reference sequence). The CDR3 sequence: CASSENWASRSYEQFF. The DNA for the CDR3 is TGCGCCAGCAGTGAGAATTGGGCGAGCCGGTCCTACGAGCAGTTCTTC.